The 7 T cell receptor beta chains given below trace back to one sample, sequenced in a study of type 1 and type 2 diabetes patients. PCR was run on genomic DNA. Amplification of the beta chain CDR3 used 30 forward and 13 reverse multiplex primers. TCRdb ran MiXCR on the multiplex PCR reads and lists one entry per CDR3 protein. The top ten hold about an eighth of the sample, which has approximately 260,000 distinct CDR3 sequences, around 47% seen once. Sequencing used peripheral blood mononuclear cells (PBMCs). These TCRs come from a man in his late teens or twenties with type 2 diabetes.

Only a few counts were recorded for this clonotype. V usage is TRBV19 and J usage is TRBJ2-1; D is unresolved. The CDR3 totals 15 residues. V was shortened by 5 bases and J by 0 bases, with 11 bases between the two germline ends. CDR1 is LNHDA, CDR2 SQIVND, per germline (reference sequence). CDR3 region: CASSLAQSSYNEQFF. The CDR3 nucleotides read TGTGCCAGTAGTTTGGCCCAGAGCTCCTACAATGAGCAGTTCTTC.

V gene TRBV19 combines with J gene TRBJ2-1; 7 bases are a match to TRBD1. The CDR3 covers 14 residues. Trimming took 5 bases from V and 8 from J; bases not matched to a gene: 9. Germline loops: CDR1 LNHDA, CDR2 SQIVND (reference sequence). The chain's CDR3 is CASSSWTGRDEQFF. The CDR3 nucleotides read TGTGCCAGTAGTTCCTGGACAGGTAGGGATGAGCAGTTCTTC.

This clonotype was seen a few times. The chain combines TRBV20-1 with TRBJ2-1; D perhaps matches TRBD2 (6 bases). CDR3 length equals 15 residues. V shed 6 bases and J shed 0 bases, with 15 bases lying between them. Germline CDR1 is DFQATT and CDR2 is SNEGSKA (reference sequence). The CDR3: CSAIRGSSSYNEQFF. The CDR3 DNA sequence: TGCAGTGCCATTCGGGGGTCGAGCTCCTACAATGAGCAGTTCTTC.

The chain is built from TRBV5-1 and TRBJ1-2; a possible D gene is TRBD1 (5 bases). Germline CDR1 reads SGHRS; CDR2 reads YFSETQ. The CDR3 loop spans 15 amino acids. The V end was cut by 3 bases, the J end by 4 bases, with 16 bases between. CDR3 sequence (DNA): TGCGCCAGCAGCTGGACGGAGGGGAGGGCCTATGGCTACACCTTC. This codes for CASSWTEGRAYGYTF.

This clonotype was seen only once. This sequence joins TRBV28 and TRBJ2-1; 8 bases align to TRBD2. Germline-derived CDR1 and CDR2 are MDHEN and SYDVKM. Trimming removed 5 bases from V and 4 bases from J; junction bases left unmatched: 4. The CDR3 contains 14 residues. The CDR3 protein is CASSTGGGYNEQFF. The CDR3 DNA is TGTGCCAGCAGTACGGGGGGGGGTTACAATGAGCAGTTCTTC.

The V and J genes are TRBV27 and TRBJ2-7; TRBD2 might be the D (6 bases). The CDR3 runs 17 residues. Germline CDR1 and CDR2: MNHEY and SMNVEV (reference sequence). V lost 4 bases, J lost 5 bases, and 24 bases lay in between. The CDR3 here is CASSSRSKTRPSDEQYF. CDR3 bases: TGTGCCAGCAGTTCCAGATCGAAGACTAGACCGTCCGACGAGCAGTACTTC.

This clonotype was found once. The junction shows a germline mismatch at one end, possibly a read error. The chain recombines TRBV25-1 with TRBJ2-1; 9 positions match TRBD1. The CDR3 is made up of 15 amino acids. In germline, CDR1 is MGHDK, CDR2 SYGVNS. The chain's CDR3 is CDSSERTGANNEQFF. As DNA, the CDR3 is TGTGACAGCAGTGAAAGGACAGGGGCAAACAATGAGCAGTTCTTC.